Here is one T cell receptor (beta chain) with its context. Germline V gives CDR1 LNHDA, CDR2 SQIVND (reference sequence). The CDR3 contains 13 residues. Deletions cut 4 bases from V and 6 bases from J, with 11 bases between. Original processing notes: Reference gene primers were amplified, and this amplification served to estimate nucleated cell counts. Produced via immunoSEQ multiplex PCR; TCRdb's table is partial and in-frame only. Clonal size and the V and J genes are those of that table, whereas D and trimming came from the DNA. The table lists about 190,000 clones, less than 90% of them singletons. The sample comes from a study of blood T cell repertoires in COVID-19. For the study at large: Both acute and convalescent COVID-19 samples were obtained from the United States, Italy and Spain. Sample material is recorded as cDNA or gDNA derived from T cells, B-cell-depleted T cells, or PBMCs.

The sequence derives from a man in his 70s with active or convalescent COVID-19. The sequencing sample was made of peripheral blood. V is TRBV19 and J is TRBJ2-3, with D perhaps TRBD1 (5 bases). The CDR3 region is CASSRGHGDTQYF. CDR3 DNA: TGTGCCAGTAGTAGAGGACACGGTGATACGCAGTATTTT.